The 30 T cell receptor beta chains given below trace back to one sample, sequenced in a study of blood T cell repertoires in COVID-19. The data were produced by immunoSEQ multiplex PCR, yet TCRdb's version contains in-frame clones alone and is incomplete. The profile shows approximately 110,000 clones, less than 85% of them singletons. Sequenced: peripheral blood. The receptors come from a human donor in a cohort sampled during active or convalescent COVID-19.

V gene TRBV5-1 combines with J gene TRBJ2-2, with D unclear. CDR1 is SGHRS and CDR2 is YFSETQ in the germline V gene. The V end was cut by 0 bases, the J end by 11 bases, with 5 bases between. CDR3 length: 11 residues. CDR3 region: CASSLGTELFF. As DNA, the CDR3 is TGCGCCAGCAGCTTGGGAACAGAGCTGTTTTTT.

The chain links TRBV7-9 to TRBJ1-4; D call uncertain. Germline assignment: CDR1 SEHNR and CDR2 FQNEAQ (reference sequence). V gave up 2 bases and J gave up 0 bases, with 4 bases separating them. This CDR3 is built from 14 residues. The CDR3 sequence is CASSLTATNEKLFF. The CDR3 nucleotides read TGTGCCAGCAGCTTAACTGCAACTAATGAAAAACTGTTTTTT.

The chain combines TRBV4-2 with TRBJ2-1; 9 nucleotides align to TRBD1. The CDR3 is made up of 16 amino acids. V was clipped by 6 bases and J by 6 bases; unmatched bases: 12. Per the germline V gene, CDR1 is LGHNA and CDR2 is YNFKEQ. In DNA, the CDR3 is TGTGCCAGCAGTCTACTCGGGACAGGGAAGCGCAATGAGCAGTTCTTC. Translated: CASSLLGTGKRNEQFF.

The J gene is TRBJ2-7, the V gene TRBV21-1; the D call in the table, TRBD2, was not verified against the DNA. TRBV21-1 is marked as a pseudogene. This CDR3 comprises 15 residues. The CDR3: CPSRKAGGVEYEQYF. CDR3 in DNA: TGTCCCAGCAGAAAAGCGGGGGGGGTGGAATACGAGCAGTACTTC.

The chain joins TRBV6-5 to TRBJ2-1; possible D gene TRBD1, 5 bases. The CDR3 is 14 amino acids. Trimming cost V 6 bases and J 7 bases, with 16 bases left between them. The germline V gene encodes CDR1 MNHEY and CDR2 SVGAGI. DNA of the CDR3: TGTGCCAGCAGGGACACGGTCAAAAGGAATGAGCAGTTCTTC. Its protein product is CASRDTVKRNEQFF.

CDR3 loop: CASRRNRDANYGYTF. The CDR3 region has the DNA TGTGCCAGCAGGCGTAACAGAGACGCTAACTATGGCTACACCTTC. The chain joins TRBV2 to TRBJ1-2, with D hard to call. The CDR3 loop spans 15 amino acids. The V end lost 6 bases, the J end lost 0 bases, and 14 bases lay between the germline ends. CDR1 and CDR2 (germline): SNHLY, FYNNEI.

The chain uses TRBV5-6 and TRBJ2-7; 11 bases agree with TRBD1. Per the germline V gene, CDR1 is SGHDT and CDR2 is YYEEEE. Trimming at V came to 2 bases and at J to 6 bases, leaving 1 base not matched to a gene. The CDR3 has 13 residues. The DNA of the CDR3 is TGTGCCAGCAGCTTAGGGACAGGGGGCGAGCAGTACTTC. As protein: CASSLGTGGEQYF.

The chain is built from TRBV7-9 and TRBJ1-4; D is possibly TRBD1 (5 bases). V dropped 4 bases and J dropped 5 bases, with 14 bases sitting between them. This CDR3 is 15 amino acids long. Germline V gives CDR1 SEHNR, CDR2 FQNEAQ (reference sequence). CDR3 in DNA: TGTGCCAGCAGCTCCACACGCGGGACGAATGAAAAACTGTTTTTT. This codes for CASSSTRGTNEKLFF.

The V gene is TRBV5-4, the J gene TRBJ2-5; D is possibly TRBD1 (6 bases). This CDR3 spans 17 amino acids. The V end was cut by 0 bases, the J end by 3 bases, with 18 bases between. CDR1 and CDR2 (germline): SGHNT, YYREEE (reference sequence). In DNA, the CDR3 is TGTGCCAGCAGCTTGGCCCTACAGGGTTGGGGCGAAGAGACCCAGTACTTC. Amino acids: CASSLALQGWGEETQYF.

The chain joins TRBV7-2 to TRBJ1-5, with unresolved D. CDR3 length equals 17 residues. The V end lost 4 bases, the J end lost 4 bases, and 20 bases lay between the germline ends. Per germline, CDR1 SGHTA and CDR2 FQGNSA. The CDR3, as DNA: TGTGCCAGCAGCTCTTCCTGGGGAGTCGAAAGGAATCAGCCCCAGCATTTT. Translation gives CASSSSWGVERNQPQHF.

The chain is built from TRBV9 and TRBJ2-1, with 13 bases that match TRBD2. V lost 0 bases and J lost 7; bases outside the gene matches: 4. The CDR3 covers 16 residues. The germline CDR1 and CDR2 sequences are SGDLS and YYNGEE. CDR3 sequence (DNA): TGTGCCAGCAGCGTAGCCGGACTAGCGGGAGCGAATGAGCAGTTCTTC. Amino acid sequence: CASSVAGLAGANEQFF.

V usage is TRBV7-9 and J usage is TRBJ2-5, with TRBD1 matching 10 bases. Germline V CDR1 and CDR2: SEHNR, FQNEAQ (reference sequence). Trimming removed 3 bases from V and 6 bases from J; junction bases left unmatched: 10. The CDR3 spans 16 residues. CDR3 nucleotide sequence: TGTGCCAGCAGCTTCCCCGCCGGGACAGGGGTAAAGACCCAGTACTTC. Amino acid sequence: CASSFPAGTGVKTQYF.

This chain uses TRBV10-2 with TRBJ1-5; D gene uncertain. V dropped 0 bases and J dropped 0 bases, with 12 bases sitting between them. The CDR3 runs 17 residues. CDR1 and CDR2 (germline): WSHSY, SAAADI. The DNA of the CDR3 is TGCGCCAGCAGTGAGTCAGGTGACACCGCTAGCAATCAGCCCCAGCATTTT. Its translation is CASSESGDTASNQPQHF.

This clone appeared a single time. The genes are TRBV4-3 and TRBJ2-1; a weak D match, TRBD1 (6 bases). This CDR3 comprises 12 residues. V lost 2 bases and J 10 bases, leaving 9 bases between the germline ends. Germline values: CDR1 LGHNA, CDR2 YSLEER. As DNA, the CDR3 is TGCGCCAGCAGCCAACTGACAGGAGAGCAGTTCTTC. It translates to CASSQLTGEQFF.

DNA for the CDR3: TGTGCCAGCACCCTTCGACAGGGGACCGCTGGGGTTTATGGCTACACCTTC. This gives the protein CASTLRQGTAGVYGYTF. The chain employs TRBV27 and TRBJ1-2; 8 nucleotides match TRBD1. V trimming: 7 bases; J trimming: 5 bases; junction bases outside the gene matches: 18. This CDR3 has 17 amino acids. Germline V gives CDR1 MNHEY, CDR2 SMNVEV (reference sequence).

This clone was found once. The rearrangement joins TRBV7-3 to TRBJ2-1, with 10 bases aligning to TRBD2. The CDR3 runs to 14 residues. V was clipped by 5 bases and J by 6 bases; unmatched bases: 4. CDR1 is SGHTA, CDR2 FQGTGA, per germline. CDR3 in amino acids: CASSPGLAINEQFF. In DNA form, the CDR3 reads TGTGCCAGCAGCCCGGGACTAGCGATCAATGAGCAGTTCTTC.

This sequence joins TRBV7-6 and TRBJ2-1, with 10 bases lining up with TRBD2. Germline loops: CDR1 SGHVS, CDR2 FNYEAQ. Germline trimming cut 2 bases from V and 10 bases from J; bases unmatched to any gene: 8. The CDR3 runs 15 residues. The CDR3 sequence is CASSLTASGRGEQFF. The CDR3 DNA follows: TGTGCCAGCAGCTTAACGGCTAGCGGGAGAGGCGAGCAGTTCTTC.

CDR3 nucleotides: TGTGCCATGTCCCGGGACACCGACACCATATATTTT. It specifies CAMSRDTDTIYF. The V and J genes are TRBV10-3 and TRBJ1-3, with a possible D match to TRBD1 (6 bases). Trimming left V 9 bases short and J 8 bases short, with 14 bases between. This CDR3 is 12 amino acids long. Germline V gives CDR1 ENHRY, CDR2 SYGVKD.

This clone has at least ten counts. The rearrangement joins TRBV7-9 to TRBJ1-1; no clear D gene. The CDR3 length is 14 residues. Per germline, CDR1 SEHNR and CDR2 FQNEAQ (reference sequence). V was shortened by 1 base and J by 6 bases, with 12 bases between the two germline ends. The CDR3 is CASSLEQMQPEAFF. In DNA, the CDR3 is TGTGCCAGCAGCTTAGAACAGATGCAGCCTGAAGCTTTCTTT.

The rearrangement links TRBV27 to TRBJ2-1; D call uncertain. Germline lookup yields CDR1 MNHEY and CDR2 SMNVEV (reference sequence). CDR3 length equals 17 residues. V was cut by 5 bases and J by 0 bases, with 17 bases left in between. Here the CDR3 DNA reads TGTGCCAGCAGTCTCATACTTCCTACCCCCTCCTACAATGAGCAGTTCTTC. Protein sequence: CASSLILPTPSYNEQFF.

This chain connects TRBV14 to TRBJ1-1, with TRBD1 matching over 8 bases. V shed 6 bases and J 1 base; nucleotides not matched to a gene: 13. From germline, CDR1 is SGHDN and CDR2 FVKESK. This CDR3 is 17 amino acids long. CDR3 coding DNA: TGTGCCAGCAGTTTTGAGCAGGGGGCGACGAGGAACACTGAAGCTTTCTTT. This sequence encodes CASSFEQGATRNTEAFF.

This chain joins TRBV7-9 and TRBJ2-1; 13 positions agree with TRBD2. The germline CDR1 and CDR2 sequences are SEHNR and FQNEAQ (reference sequence). The CDR3 loop spans 16 amino acids. The V and J ends lost 5 bases and 4 bases, in that order; junction bases with no gene match: 5. The CDR3 DNA reads TGTGCCAGCAGCCCCCGACTAGCGGGGGGATACAATGAGCAGTTCTTC. This translates into CASSPRLAGGYNEQFF.

The CDR3 sequence is CASRAGTGKTYEQYF. For the CDR3, the DNA is TGTGCCAGTAGGGCCGGGACAGGGAAGACCTACGAGCAGTACTTC. This rearrangement joins TRBV19 to TRBJ2-7; TRBD1 agrees at 9 bases. J lost 2 bases, V lost 6 bases, and 8 bases had no gene match. The CDR3 extends over 15 amino acids. Germline V gene sequence: CDR1 LNHDA, CDR2 SQIVND (reference sequence).

The chain employs TRBV28 and TRBJ2-7; 12 nucleotides line up with TRBD2. Germline CDR1 MDHEN, CDR2 SYDVKM. The CDR3 is made up of 16 amino acids. Losses at the gene ends were 6 bases for V and 3 bases for J; bases not matched to a gene: 9. CDR3 region: CASRSVTSGRYYEQYF. CDR3 DNA sequence: TGTGCCAGCAGGTCCGTAACTAGCGGGAGGTACTACGAGCAGTACTTC.

J is TRBJ2-5 and V is TRBV6-5, with 7 positions matching TRBD1. V was clipped by 6 bases and J by 3 bases; unmatched bases: 7. The CDR3 is 14 residues long. The germline gives CDR1 MNHEY, CDR2 SVGAGI. CDR3 nucleotide sequence: TGTGCCAGCAGGCAGGGACAGCTGAAAGAGACCCAGTACTTC. This translates into CASRQGQLKETQYF.

The chain carries TRBV7-3 and TRBJ2-5, with D perhaps TRBD2 (5 bases). Trimming removed 5 bases at V and 0 bases at J, with 19 bases between. The CDR3 sequence is 17 residues long. Germline V lookup: CDR1 SGHTA, CDR2 FQGTGA. DNA for the CDR3: TGTGCCAGCAGCCCCGGTGTCGGGGTCTCGTACCAAGAGACCCAGTACTTC. Translating gives CASSPGVGVSYQETQYF.

The chain combines TRBV6-2 or TRBV6-3 with TRBJ2-7, with 11 bases that match TRBD1. The CDR3 totals 13 residues. Germline assignment: CDR1 MNHEY and CDR2 SVGEGT. The V and J ends lost 4 bases and 11 bases, in that order; junction bases with no gene match: 7. CDR3 sequence reads: CASSSGTGGKKYF. In DNA form, the CDR3 reads TGTGCCAGCAGTTCCGGGACAGGGGGTAAAAAGTACTTC.

The genes are TRBV6-2 or TRBV6-3 and TRBJ2-7, with 8 bases aligning to TRBD1. This CDR3 region has 16 residues. Unmatched junction bases numbered 11, after V lost 6 bases and J lost 1 base. CDR1 is MNHEY and CDR2 is SVGEGT in the germline V gene. CDR3 residues: CASSPVGTGRSYEQYF. CDR3 in DNA: TGTGCCAGCAGCCCCGTGGGGACAGGCCGATCCTACGAGCAGTACTTC.

V usage is TRBV11-3 and J usage is TRBJ2-1; 7 bases fit TRBD2. V trimming: 4 bases; J trimming: 9 bases; junction bases outside the gene matches: 6. Germline V lookup: CDR1 SGHNT, CDR2 YENEEA. The CDR3 consists of 13 residues. CDR3 DNA: TGTGCCAGCAGCTCCCGCGGGAGTGGTGAGCAGTTCTTC. This encodes CASSSRGSGEQFF.

This clone turned up a few times. The V and J genes are TRBV5-1 and TRBJ1-4; D is ambiguous. CDR3 length: 14 amino acids. V was cut by 4 bases and J by 7 bases, with 14 bases left in between. Germline assignment: CDR1 SGHRS and CDR2 YFSETQ. The CDR3 nucleotides are TGCGCCAGCAGCCCCGACGGGTCGGGTGAAAAACTGTTTTTT. It encodes CASSPDGSGEKLFF. Using reference TRBV5-1 and TRBJ1-4 for the parts outside the CDR3, the full variable domain is KAGVTQTPRYLIKTRGQQVTLSCSPISGHRSVSWYQQTPGQGLQFLFEYFSETQRNKGNFPGRFSGRQFSNSRSEMNVSTLELGDSALYLCASSPDGSGEKLFFGSGTQLSVL.